Each of the 27 T cell receptor beta chains below was sequenced from the same sample in a study of shared clonotypes between healthy human individuals. Data came from immunoSEQ multiplex PCR; TCRdb stores just in-frame clones and leaves some out. This table holds roughly 1,000,000 clones, around three quarters found once. Sequenced: memory CD4+ T cells from PBMCs. Described subset: CD45RA-negative fraction. These receptor sequences come from a man aged 18-30 years in good health. Some clones in this sample may be carry-over from other donors' samples.

This clone was seen just once. The V and J genes are TRBV5-5 and TRBJ1-3; the D is unclear. The V gene's germline CDR1 is SGHKS and CDR2 YYEKEE (reference sequence). The germline V and J ends were trimmed by 0 bases and 4 bases, with 11 bases remaining between them. CDR3 size: 15 residues. The CDR3 reads CASSLGSSTGNTIYF. CDR3 sequence (DNA): TGTGCCAGCAGCTTGGGCAGTTCAACGGGAAACACCATATATTTT.

The V and J genes are TRBV5-4 and TRBJ2-6; 13 bases are a match to TRBD2. J gave up 10 bases and V 0 bases, and 10 bases lay outside the gene matches. Germline V gene lookup returns CDR1 SGHNT and CDR2 YYREEE (reference sequence). CDR3 length: 18 amino acids. The CDR3 protein is CASSLGSGLAGASNVLTF. The DNA for the CDR3 is TGTGCCAGCAGCTTGGGCTCCGGACTAGCGGGAGCTTCGAACGTCCTGACTTTC.

The J gene is TRBJ2-7, the V gene TRBV28; the D gene is possibly TRBD2 (7 bases). V lost 8 bases and J lost 6, with 23 bases in between. This CDR3 region has 15 residues. Germline CDR1 is MDHEN and CDR2 is SYDVKM. This CDR3 reads CASVGFRGGVGEQYF. CDR3 DNA: TGTGCCAGCGTAGGTTTTAGGGGGGGTGTCGGCGAGCAGTACTTC.

The gene calls are TRBV14 and TRBJ2-1; D is undetermined. Germline V lookup: CDR1 SGHDN, CDR2 FVKESK. The CDR3 contains 13 residues. V was cut by 1 base and J by 7 bases, with 8 bases left in between. CDR3 sequence: CASSQVGGNEQFF. The CDR3 DNA is TGTGCCAGCAGCCAAGTGGGTGGGAATGAGCAGTTCTTC.

This sequence joins TRBV29-1 and TRBJ2-1; 11 nucleotides agree with TRBD1. The CDR3 runs 15 residues. Trimming removed 4 bases from V and 7 bases from J; junction bases left unmatched: 9. Germline CDR1 SQVTM, CDR2 ANQGSEA. CDR3 coding DNA: TGCAGCGTTGTATGGGGGACAGGGGGTAGAAATGAGCAGTTCTTC. Translated: CSVVWGTGGRNEQFF.

The table lists this clone with a few counts. The V gene is TRBV28, the J gene TRBJ2-1; 13 positions agree with TRBD2. The J segment lost 0 bases and the V segment lost 6 bases, leaving 11 bases of the junction unmatched. This CDR3 has 19 residues. Germline lookup yields CDR1 MDHEN and CDR2 SYDVKM. The CDR3 region is CASSWGLWTSGSSYNEQFF. CDR3 nucleotides: TGTGCCAGCAGCTGGGGCCTATGGACTAGCGGGAGCTCCTACAATGAGCAGTTCTTC.

The V call is TRBV29-1, the J call TRBJ1-5; a possible D gene is TRBD1 (5 bases). Trimming took 6 bases from V and 5 from J, leaving 14 bases between them. The germline V gene has CDR1 SQVTM and CDR2 ANQGSEA. This CDR3 is built from 13 residues. The CDR3 is CSVRVGGDQPQHF. CDR3 DNA: TGCAGCGTACGGGTCGGAGGGGATCAGCCCCAGCATTTT.

The CDR3 nucleotides are TGTGCCAGCAGCCAAGGGTTTCTCAGCGGGCGTGACACCGGGGAGCTGTTTTTT. Translating gives CASSQGFLSGRDTGELFF. The rearrangement links TRBV14 to TRBJ2-2; D is perhaps TRBD2 (6 bases). CDR1 SGHDN and CDR2 FVKESK come from the germline V gene. CDR3 size: 18 residues. Trimming shortened V by 1 base and J by 3 bases, and 18 bases separated the two germline ends.

The chain employs TRBV7-3 and TRBJ2-2; possible D gene TRBD2, 6 bases. The CDR3 totals 16 residues. Germline V gene data show CDR1 as SGHTA and CDR2 as FQGTGA. Trimming took off 5 bases at V and 4 bases at J, with 17 bases between the two ends. CDR3 sequence (DNA): TGTGCCAGCAGCCCTAGCCCTCTGGGGGGCACCGGGGAGCTGTTTTTT. Translation gives CASSPSPLGGTGELFF.

The V call is TRBV5-1, the J call TRBJ2-7; 7 bases fit TRBD2. This CDR3 spans 14 amino acids. Trimming at V came to 3 bases and at J to 5 bases, leaving 8 bases not matched to a gene. CDR1 and CDR2 (germline): SGHRS, YFSETQ. The CDR3 loop is CASSSGLGRDEQYF. The CDR3 bases are TGCGCCAGCAGCTCTGGACTAGGTCGGGACGAGCAGTACTTC.

The chain employs TRBV20-1 and TRBJ1-2; 7 positions agree with TRBD1. The germline gives CDR1 DFQATT, CDR2 SNEGSKA (reference sequence). With 6 bases clipped from V and 8 bases from J, the junction kept 0 bases outside the gene matches. The CDR3 is 9 amino acids. CDR3 DNA sequence: TGCAGTGCGGACAGGGGCTACACCTTC. Residues: CSADRGYTF.

This chain connects TRBV5-1 to TRBJ2-2; the D gene is possibly TRBD1 (5 bases). CDR3 length: 15 amino acids. Trimming took 4 bases from V and 0 from J, leaving 10 bases between them. CDR1 is SGHRS, CDR2 YFSETQ, per germline. The CDR3 DNA sequence: TGCGCCAGCAGCAAGGACACGACGAACACCGGGGAGCTGTTTTTT. Residues: CASSKDTTNTGELFF.

The V call is TRBV21-1, the J call TRBJ2-5. TRBV21-1 corresponds to a pseudogene. This CDR3 comprises 14 residues. CDR3 nucleotide sequence: TGTGCCAGCGGGTGTCGGGCGGACCAAGAGACCCAGTACTTC. Translated: CASGCRADQETQYF.

The chain has TRBV10-3 and TRBJ2-5, with D maybe TRBD2 (5 bases). This CDR3 spans 13 amino acids. Germline V gene lookup returns CDR1 ENHRY and CDR2 SYGVKD. V was trimmed by 4 bases and J by 1 base, leaving 7 bases between them. The CDR3 DNA is TGTGCCATCAGTGCGGGATCCCAAGAGACCCAGTACTTC. This sequence encodes CAISAGSQETQYF.

The V call is TRBV4-2, the J call TRBJ1-1, with D possibly matching TRBD1 (6 bases). The CDR3 consists of 15 residues. CDR1 and CDR2 from the germline V gene are LGHNA and YNFKEQ. V shed 2 bases and J shed 2 bases, with 12 bases lying between them. CDR3 amino acids: CASSQFTDSNTEAFF. Here the CDR3 DNA reads TGTGCCAGCAGCCAATTTACGGACAGCAACACTGAAGCTTTCTTT.

This clone was counted a single time. The gene calls are TRBV29-1 and TRBJ2-1; 13 bases fit TRBD2. After removal of 4 bases from V and 6 bases from J, the junction contained 18 bases not matched to a gene. The CDR3 length is 19 residues. Germline V gene sequence: CDR1 SQVTM, CDR2 ANQGSEA. CDR3 protein: CSVGRSGTSGILAPNEQFF. In DNA form, the CDR3 reads TGCAGCGTTGGGCGCTCCGGGACTAGCGGGATTTTAGCCCCCAATGAGCAGTTCTTC.

J is TRBJ1-1 and V is TRBV15; D call uncertain. The CDR3 spans 13 residues. CDR1 is LNHNV, CDR2 YYDKDF, per germline (reference sequence). Trimming stripped 3 bases from V and 1 base from J, with 6 bases between. The CDR3 here is CATSSSRNTEAFF. The CDR3 DNA follows: TGTGCCACCAGCAGTTCAAGGAACACTGAAGCTTTCTTT.

This clone was detected ten times or more. This rearrangement joins TRBV30 to TRBJ2-7; D call uncertain. The V gene lost 4 bases and the J gene lost 3 bases, with 16 bases spanning the gap. Germline lookup yields CDR1 GTSNPN and CDR2 SVGIG (reference sequence). The CDR3 contains 14 residues. CDR3 region: CAWTPPPLSYEQYF. The CDR3 DNA reads TGTGCCTGGACCCCTCCCCCCCTGAGCTACGAGCAGTACTTC.

V usage is TRBV29-1 and J usage is TRBJ2-5, with TRBD2 as a possible D gene (5 bases). The germline V gene has CDR1 SQVTM and CDR2 ANQGSEA. The CDR3 has 11 amino acids. Trimming took off 5 bases at V and 4 bases at J, with 8 bases between the two ends. The chain's CDR3 is CSVLAGETQYF. DNA for the CDR3: TGCAGCGTTCTGGCGGGAGAGACCCAGTACTTC.

This clone appeared once. The rearrangement links TRBV2 to TRBJ2-1, with D maybe TRBD1 (6 bases). The CDR3 is 14 residues long. CDR1 is SNHLY and CDR2 is FYNNEI in the germline V gene. Trimming removed 3 bases at V and 9 bases at J, with 15 bases between. The DNA of the CDR3 is TGTGCCAGCAGTGAGCGCAGGGGAAGGGGTGAGCAGTTCTTC. It encodes CASSERRGRGEQFF.

The CDR3 protein is CAISDQAGVITEAFF. DNA for the CDR3: TGTGCCATCAGTGATCAGGCAGGAGTGATCACTGAAGCTTTCTTT. The chain is built from TRBV10-3 and TRBJ1-1; D is unresolved. V lost 3 bases and J lost 4, with 15 bases in between. The V gene's germline CDR1 is ENHRY and CDR2 SYGVKD. This CDR3 region has 15 residues.

On this clone: This sample also contains other DNA sequences that code for the same CDR3. V and J are TRBV5-1 and TRBJ1-2; 8 positions match TRBD1. V lost 0 bases and J lost 8; bases outside the gene matches: 3. Per germline, CDR1 SGHRS and CDR2 YFSETQ. CDR3 length: 13 residues. In nucleotides, the CDR3 is TGCGCCAGCAGCTTGGGACAGGGGACAGGCTACACCTTC. Translation: CASSLGQGTGYTF.

V is TRBV30 and J is TRBJ1-2; TRBD1 might be the D (6 bases). Per germline, CDR1 GTSNPN and CDR2 SVGIG (reference sequence). Trimming shortened V by 4 bases and J by 8 bases, and 17 bases separated the two germline ends. This CDR3 region has 13 residues. CDR3 sequence (DNA): TGTGCCTGGAATCAGGGGCCCATCGACGGCTACACCTTC. It specifies CAWNQGPIDGYTF.

There are many counts of this clone. CDR3 loop: CASSFGGPITEAFF. CDR3 nucleotide sequence: TGTGCCAGCAGTTTTGGGGGGCCGATCACTGAAGCTTTCTTT. The J gene is TRBJ1-1, the V gene TRBV28; D is possibly TRBD1 (6 bases). The CDR3 consists of 14 residues. Trimming cost V 3 bases and J 4 bases, with 12 bases left between them. Germline V gene sequence: CDR1 MDHEN, CDR2 SYDVKM.

A note on this clone: The likely explanation is a read error, given a far larger clone one base away. Additional DNA sequences in this sample encode the identical CDR3. CDR3 DNA: TGTGCCAGCAGCCGCGGACAGCAAGAGACCCAGTACTTC. Its translation: CASSRGQQETQYF. This chain connects TRBV5-4 to TRBJ2-5; possible D gene TRBD1, 6 bases. V lost 4 bases to trimming and J lost 2 bases, with 9 bases between them. Germline V gene sequence: CDR1 SGHNT, CDR2 YYREEE (reference sequence). The CDR3 covers 13 residues.

The rearrangement uses TRBV29-1 and TRBJ2-5; 9 positions agree with TRBD2. The J segment lost 5 bases and the V segment lost 4 bases, leaving 14 bases of the junction unmatched. CDR3 length: 16 residues. The V gene's germline CDR1 is SQVTM and CDR2 ANQGSEA. The CDR3 DNA reads as TGCAGCGTTGCGGGGGCGGGAGGGCCCTCCAGGGAGACCCAGTACTTC. It translates to CSVAGAGGPSRETQYF.

V is TRBV15 and J is TRBJ2-5; TRBD1 matches 8 bases. V lost 5 bases and J lost 5; bases outside the gene matches: 4. The CDR3 is 13 residues long. Germline values: CDR1 LNHNV, CDR2 YYDKDF (reference sequence). The CDR3 DNA follows: TGTGCCACCAGCGACAGGGGACTGGAGACCCAGTACTTC. It yields the protein CATSDRGLETQYF. Full variable domain (rest looked up from reference TRBV15 and TRBJ2-5): DAMVIQNPRYQVTQFGKPVTLSCSQTLNHNVMYWYQQKSSQAPKLLFHYYDKDFNNEADTPDNFQSRRPNTSFCFLDIRSPGLGDTAMYLCATSDRGLETQYFGPGTRLLVL.